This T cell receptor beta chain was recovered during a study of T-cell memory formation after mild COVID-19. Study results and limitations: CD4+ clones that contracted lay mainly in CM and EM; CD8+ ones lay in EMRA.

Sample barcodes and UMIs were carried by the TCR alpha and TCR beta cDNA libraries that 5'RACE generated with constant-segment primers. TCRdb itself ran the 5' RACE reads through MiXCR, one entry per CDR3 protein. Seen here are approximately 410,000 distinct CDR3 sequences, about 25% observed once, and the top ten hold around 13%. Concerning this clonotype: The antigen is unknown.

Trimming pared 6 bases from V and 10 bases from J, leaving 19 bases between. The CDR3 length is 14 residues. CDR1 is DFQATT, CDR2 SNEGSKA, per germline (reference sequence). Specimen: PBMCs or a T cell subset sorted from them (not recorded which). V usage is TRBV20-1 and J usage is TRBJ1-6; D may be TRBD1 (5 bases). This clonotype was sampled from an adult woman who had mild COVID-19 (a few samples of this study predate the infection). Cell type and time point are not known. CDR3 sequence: CSASREGLGSPLHF. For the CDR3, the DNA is TGCAGTGCCTCCAGGGAAGGATTGGGATCACCCCTCCACTTT.